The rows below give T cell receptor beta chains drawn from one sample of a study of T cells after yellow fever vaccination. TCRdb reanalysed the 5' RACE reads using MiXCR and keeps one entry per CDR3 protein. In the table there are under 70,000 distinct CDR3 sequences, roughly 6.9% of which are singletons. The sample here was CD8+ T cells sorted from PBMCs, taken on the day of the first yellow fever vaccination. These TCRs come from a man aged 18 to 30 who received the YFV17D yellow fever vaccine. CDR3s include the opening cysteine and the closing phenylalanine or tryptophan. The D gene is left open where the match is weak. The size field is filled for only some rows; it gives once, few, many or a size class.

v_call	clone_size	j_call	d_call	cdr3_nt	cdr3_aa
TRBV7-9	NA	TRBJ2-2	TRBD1	TGTGCCAGCAGCTTCTTCGTTCGGACAGGGGATACCGGGGAGCTGTTTTTT	CASSFFVRTGDTGELFF
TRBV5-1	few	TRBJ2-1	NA	TGCGCCAGCAGCTTGGCATTAACCTCCTACAATGAGCAGTTCTTC	CASSLALTSYNEQFF
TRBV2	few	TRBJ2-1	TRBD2	TGTGCCAGCAGTTCAAGCGGGGGCCGCTACAATGAGCAGTTCTTC	CASSSSGGRYNEQFF
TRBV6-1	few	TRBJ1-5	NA	TGTGCCAGCAAAACCTGGGGGGACAATCAGCCCCAGCATTTT	CASKTWGDNQPQHF
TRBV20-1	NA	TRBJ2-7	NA	TGCAGTGCTAGGGGGCCGTGGTACGAGCAGTACTTC	CSARGPWYEQYF
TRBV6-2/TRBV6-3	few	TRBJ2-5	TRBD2	TGTGCCAGCAGTTACTCGAAAAAGCGGGGGGGCCCAGAGACCCAGTACTTC	CASSYSKKRGGPETQYF
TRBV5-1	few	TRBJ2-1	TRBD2	TGCGCCAGCAGCTTGCTTCTAGCGGGGGATGATGTTGAGCAGTTCTTC	CASSLLLAGDDVEQFF
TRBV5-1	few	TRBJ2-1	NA	TGCGCCAGCAGCTTGGCTGGGACCCCTAGCAATGAGCAGTTCTTC	CASSLAGTPSNEQFF
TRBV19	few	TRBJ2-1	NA	TGTGCCAGTTCCCGGGGGGCCGTCTACAATGAGCAGTTCTTC	CASSRGAVYNEQFF
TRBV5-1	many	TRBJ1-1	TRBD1	TGCGCCAGCAGCTACTACAGGGGTGACACTGAAGCTTTCTTT	CASSYYRGDTEAFF
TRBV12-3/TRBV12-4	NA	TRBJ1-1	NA	TGTGCCAGCAGTTCGGAGCGACTTGAAGCTTTCTTT	CASSSERLEAFF
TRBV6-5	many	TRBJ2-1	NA	TGTGCCAGCAGTCAGCCCAACAATGAGCAGTTCTTC	CASSQPNNEQFF
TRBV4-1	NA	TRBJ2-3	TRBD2	TGCGCCAGCGGCCAACCGGGACTAGCGATAGATACGCAGTATTTT	CASGQPGLAIDTQYF
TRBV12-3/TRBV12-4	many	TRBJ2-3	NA	TGTGCCAGCAGTTTGACCCAGCGGTCGCCGCACACAGATACGCAGTATTTT	CASSLTQRSPHTDTQYF
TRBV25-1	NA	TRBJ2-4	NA	TGTGCCAGCAGTGATCCTATCGACCAGGGGGGTGACATTCAGTACTTC	CASSDPIDQGGDIQYF
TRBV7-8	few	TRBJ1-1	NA	TGTGCCAGCAGCTTTCGCCGGACTCAGAACACTGAAGCTTTCTTT	CASSFRRTQNTEAFF
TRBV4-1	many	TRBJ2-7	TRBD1	TGCGCCAGCAGCCAAGAGCCGACAGGGATCTACGAGCAGTACTTC	CASSQEPTGIYEQYF
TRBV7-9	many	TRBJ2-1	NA	TGTGCCAGCAGCTTAGAAGGGTATGAGCAGTTCTTC	CASSLEGYEQFF
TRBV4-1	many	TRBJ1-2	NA	TGCGCCAGCAGCCAAGAGGGTCGACAAAACTATGGCTACACCTTC	CASSQEGRQNYGYTF
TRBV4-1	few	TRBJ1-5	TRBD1	TGCGCCAGCAGTGGGGAGGGGCCTTCCGGGACAGTGGGCAATCAGCCCCAGCATTTT	CASSGEGPSGTVGNQPQHF
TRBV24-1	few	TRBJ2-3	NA	TGTGCCACCAGTGATCGGGCAGGGGCTTCAGATACGCAGTATTTT	CATSDRAGASDTQYF
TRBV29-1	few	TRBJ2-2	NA	TGCAGCGTTACACCGGGACTCGGGGAGCTGTTTTTT	CSVTPGLGELFF
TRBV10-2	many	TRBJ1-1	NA	TGCGCCAGCAGTGAGTGGGGAACTGAAGCTTTCTTT	CASSEWGTEAFF
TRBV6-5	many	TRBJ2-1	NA	TGTGCCAGCAGTTACTCACCGGGGGCCTACAATGAGCAGTTCTTC	CASSYSPGAYNEQFF
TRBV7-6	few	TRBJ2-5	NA	TGTGCCAGCAGCTTAAACAGGGCGAAAGAGACCCAGTACTTC	CASSLNRAKETQYF
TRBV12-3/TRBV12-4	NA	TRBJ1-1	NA	TGTGCCAGCAGCTCCAGGGAGAACACTGAAGCTTTCTTT	CASSSRENTEAFF
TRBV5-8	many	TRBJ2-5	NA	TGTGCCAGCAGCTTGCTTCAAGGGGCTTGGGAGACCCAGTACTTC	CASSLLQGAWETQYF
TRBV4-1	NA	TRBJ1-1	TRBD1	TGCGCCAGCAGCCAATCAGGCCCTGGACAGGGAAGGACTGAAGCTTTCTTT	CASSQSGPGQGRTEAFF
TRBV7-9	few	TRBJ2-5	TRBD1	TGTGCCAGCAGCCCACGAACGGGACAGGGAAAAGAGACCCAGTACTTC	CASSPRTGQGKETQYF
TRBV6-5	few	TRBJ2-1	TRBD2	TGTGCCAGCAGCCGGGGGGGCCGGAATGAGCAGTTCTTC	CASSRGGRNEQFF
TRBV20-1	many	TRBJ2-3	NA	TGCAGTGCTCCGGACGGCTCTAGCACAGATACGCAGTATTTT	CSAPDGSSTDTQYF
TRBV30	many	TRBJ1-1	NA	TGTGCCTGGGATGAGGGTCGGACTGAAGCTTTCTTT	CAWDEGRTEAFF
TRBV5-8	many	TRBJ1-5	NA	TGTGCCAGCAGCTTAGGGGTCAGGGGCAATCAGCCCCAGCATTTT	CASSLGVRGNQPQHF
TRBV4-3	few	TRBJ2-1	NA	TGCGCCAGCAGCCAAGATGGGGGCAACTACAATGAGCAGTTCTTC	CASSQDGGNYNEQFF
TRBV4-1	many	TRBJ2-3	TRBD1	TGCGCCAGCAGCCAAGGTCGAGGGGGCGGCCCTACAGATACGCAGTATTTT	CASSQGRGGGPTDTQYF
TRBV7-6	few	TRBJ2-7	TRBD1	TGTGCCAGCAGCGCCCGACCCGGACAGGAGGCCTACGAGCAGTACTTC	CASSARPGQEAYEQYF
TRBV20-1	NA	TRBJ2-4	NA	TGCAGTGCTAGTGCTAAAGTAGCCAAAAACATTCGGTACTTC	CSASAKVAKNIRYF
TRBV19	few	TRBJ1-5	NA	TGTGCCAGTAGTGCTCGAGGCCATCAGCCCCAGCATTTT	CASSARGHQPQHF
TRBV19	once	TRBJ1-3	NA	TGTGCCAGCAGATCCGGGACTCCTTCTGGAAACACCATATATTTT	CASRSGTPSGNTIYF
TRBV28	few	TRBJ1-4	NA	TGTGCCAGCAGGCCGCCGGGACTGTCTAATGAAAAACTGTTTTTT	CASRPPGLSNEKLFF
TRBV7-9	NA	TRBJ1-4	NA	TGTGCCAGCAGCCCCTCGGAAAAACTGTTTTTT	CASSPSEKLFF
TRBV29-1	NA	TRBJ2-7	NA	TGCAGCGTTGGTTTGTCGGCAGGAACCTACGAGCAGTACTTC	CSVGLSAGTYEQYF
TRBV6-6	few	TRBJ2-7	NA	TGTGCCAGCGATGAGGGGTTCCACGAGCAGTACTTC	CASDEGFHEQYF
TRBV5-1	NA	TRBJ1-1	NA	TGCGCCAGCAGCTTGGATGGGGGACCCACTGAAGCTTTCTTT	CASSLDGGPTEAFF
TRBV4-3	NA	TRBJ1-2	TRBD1	TGCGCCAGCAGCCCCCGACAGGGTTATTTCTATGGCTACACCTTC	CASSPRQGYFYGYTF